This record covers a single T cell receptor (beta chain). Its antigen is still unknown. The sample belongs to a study of beta chain features in type 1 diabetes. The authors sorted CD4+ naive, central memory, regulatory and stem cell-like memory cells via CD45RO/CCR7/CD25/CD127/CD95/CD27. Investigators reverse transcribed all isolated RNA, so they sequenced expressed TCRB transcripts. The assay was immunoSEQ multiplex PCR, and TCRdb's table has in-frame clones only and misses some. The table shows hundreds of thousands of clones, with over 13% occurring only once. Study conclusions and caveats: Researchers reported that naive, central memory and Treg TCRB repertoires appeared more similar in patients than in healthy donors. TCRB CDR3s were moderately but significantly shorter in Type 1 diabetes patients in all four CD4+ subsets.

From germline, CDR1 is MNHEY and CDR2 SVGAGI. This CDR3 has 14 amino acids. V was pared by 5 bases and J by 0 bases, with 11 bases between. The receptor's source is a man aged 18 to 30 with type 1 diabetes. The sample was naive CD4+ T cells from blood. J is TRBJ2-7 and V is TRBV6-5; D might be TRBD2 (5 bases). The CDR3 region has the DNA TGTGCCAGCAGTCGGAGCGGAACCTCCTACGAGCAGTACTTC. Its protein is CASSRSGTSYEQYF.